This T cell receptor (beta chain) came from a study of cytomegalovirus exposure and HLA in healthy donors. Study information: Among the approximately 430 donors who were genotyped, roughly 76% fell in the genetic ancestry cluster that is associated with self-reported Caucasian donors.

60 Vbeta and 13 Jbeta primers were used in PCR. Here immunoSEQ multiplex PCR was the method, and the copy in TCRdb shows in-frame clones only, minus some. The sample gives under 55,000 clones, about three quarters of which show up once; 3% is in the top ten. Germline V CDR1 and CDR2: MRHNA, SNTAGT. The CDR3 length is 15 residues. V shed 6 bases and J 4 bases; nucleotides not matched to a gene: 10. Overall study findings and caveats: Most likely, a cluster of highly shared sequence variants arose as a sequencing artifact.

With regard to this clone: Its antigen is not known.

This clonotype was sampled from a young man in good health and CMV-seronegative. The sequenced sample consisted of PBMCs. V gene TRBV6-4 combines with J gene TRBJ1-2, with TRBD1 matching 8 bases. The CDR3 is CASSQNSGQGYGYTF. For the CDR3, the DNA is TGTGCCAGCAGCCAAAACTCAGGACAGGGCTATGGCTACACCTTC.